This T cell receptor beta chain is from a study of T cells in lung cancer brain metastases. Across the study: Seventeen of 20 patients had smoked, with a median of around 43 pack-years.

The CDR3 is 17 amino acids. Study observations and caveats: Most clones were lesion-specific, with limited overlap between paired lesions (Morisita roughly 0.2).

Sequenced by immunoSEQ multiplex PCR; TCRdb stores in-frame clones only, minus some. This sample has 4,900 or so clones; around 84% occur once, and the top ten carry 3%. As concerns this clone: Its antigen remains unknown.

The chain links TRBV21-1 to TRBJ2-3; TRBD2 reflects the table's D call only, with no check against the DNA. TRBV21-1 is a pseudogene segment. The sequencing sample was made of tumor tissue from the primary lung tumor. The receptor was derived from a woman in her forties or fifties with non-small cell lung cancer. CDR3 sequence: CASSTNPGRGYTDTQYF. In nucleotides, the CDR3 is TGTGCCAGCAGCACCAACCCCGGACGGGGATACACAGATACGCAGTATTTT.